The next 23 T cell receptor beta chains were all read from a single sample in a study of blood T cell repertoires in COVID-19. This table comes from immunoSEQ multiplex PCR, and its TCRdb copy is limited to in-frame clones, with some not included. The repertoire holds more than 10,000 clones, with about 93% as singletons. The sample comprised peripheral blood. These receptors came from a woman aged 70-85 years with active COVID-19.

This sequence joins TRBV4-3 and TRBJ1-3; D is undetermined. The CDR3 sequence is 15 residues long. Germline loops: CDR1 LGHNA, CDR2 YSLEER. V dropped 0 bases and J dropped 1 base, with 7 bases sitting between them. CDR3 coding DNA: TGCGCCAGCAGCCAAGAGTTCTCTTCTGGAAACACCATATATTTT. This translates into CASSQEFSSGNTIYF.

The gene calls are TRBV19 and TRBJ2-1; D is possibly TRBD2 (5 bases). Germline V gene data show CDR1 as LNHDA and CDR2 as SQIVND (reference sequence). This CDR3 has 15 residues. Trimming shortened V by 3 bases and J by 1 base, and 10 bases separated the two germline ends. CDR3 in amino acids: CASSMRRESYNEQFF. The CDR3 DNA reads as TGTGCCAGTAGTATGAGAAGGGAGTCCTACAATGAGCAGTTCTTC.

The V call is TRBV19, the J call TRBJ2-1; 8 bases are shared with TRBD2. The CDR3 totals 16 residues. CDR1 is LNHDA, CDR2 SQIVND, per germline (reference sequence). The V and J ends lost 5 bases and 1 base, in that order; junction bases with no gene match: 7. CDR3 protein: CASSVPGGSSYNEQFF. In nucleotides, the CDR3 is TGTGCCAGTAGTGTACCGGGAGGGAGTTCCTACAATGAGCAGTTCTTC. Supplemented by reference TRBV19 and TRBJ2-1, the full variable domain reads DGGITQSPKYLFRKEGQNVTLSCEQNLNHDAMYWYRQDPGQGLRLIYYSQIVNDFQKGDIAEGYSVSREKKESFPLTVTSAQKNPTAFYLCASSVPGGSSYNEQFFGPGTRLTVL.

The chain has TRBV21-1 and TRBJ2-1; TRBD2 is the table's D call, not checked against the DNA. TRBV21-1 is noted as a pseudogene. This CDR3 is 17 amino acids long. The CDR3 DNA reads TGTGCCAGCAGCAATACTAGCGGGAGGGCCCTACACAATGAGCAGTTCTTC. It specifies CASSNTSGRALHNEQFF.

The chain is built from TRBV28 and TRBJ2-2; 14 nucleotides agree with TRBD2. The CDR3 contains 15 residues. Trimming at V came to 8 bases and at J to 6 bases, leaving 5 bases not matched to a gene. Germline CDR1 MDHEN, CDR2 SYDVKM. The chain's CDR3 is CASRLTSGRAGELFF. Written as DNA, the CDR3 is TGTGCCAGCCGCCTGACTAGCGGGAGGGCCGGGGAGCTGTTTTTT.

The genes are TRBV6-6 and TRBJ2-7; 10 bases are shared with TRBD2. The length of the CDR3 is 15 residues. The ends lost 5 bases at V and 2 bases at J; junction bases unmatched: 6. Per germline, CDR1 MNHNY and CDR2 SVGAGI (reference sequence). The CDR3 DNA reads TGTGCCAGCAGTACAGGTAGCGGGAGGACCTACGAGCAGTACTTC. Translating it yields CASSTGSGRTYEQYF.

The chain employs TRBV4-1 and TRBJ1-2, with D tentatively TRBD1 (6 bases). The V gene's germline CDR1 is MGHRA and CDR2 YSYEKL. The CDR3 has 15 amino acids. Trimming left V 5 bases short and J 7 bases short, with 20 bases between. CDR3 nucleotides: TGCGCCAGCAGCGGAGGGACTCGGGGGGCCGGTGGCTACACCTTC. It encodes CASSGGTRGAGGYTF.

V and J are TRBV6-5 and TRBJ2-3; 7 bases fit TRBD2. The CDR3 is made up of 15 amino acids. Trimming removed 2 bases from V and 4 bases from J; junction bases left unmatched: 6. Germline assignment: CDR1 MNHEY and CDR2 SVGAGI. The CDR3 loop reads CASSYGGSFADTQYF. The CDR3 nucleotides read TGTGCCAGCAGTTACGGCGGGAGTTTCGCAGATACGCAGTATTTT.

The chain combines TRBV27 with TRBJ2-2; D perhaps matches TRBD1 (6 bases). The V gene lost 6 bases and the J gene lost 7 bases, with 12 bases spanning the gap. This CDR3 contains 13 residues. Germline V gene lookup returns CDR1 MNHEY and CDR2 SMNVEV (reference sequence). CDR3 amino acids: CASRPTGFGELFF. The CDR3 DNA is TGTGCCAGCAGGCCTACAGGGTTCGGGGAGCTGTTTTTT.

The rearrangement links TRBV18 to TRBJ2-6, with unresolved D. This CDR3 spans 17 amino acids. The V end lost 2 bases, the J end lost 0 bases, and 11 bases lay between the germline ends. The V gene's germline CDR1 is KGHSH and CDR2 LQKENI. CDR3 protein: CASSPSIPGSGANVLTF. In nucleotides, the CDR3 is TGTGCCAGCTCACCATCAATACCGGGCTCTGGGGCCAACGTCCTGACTTTC.

Only one count was recorded for this clone. The chain combines TRBV10-3 with TRBJ1-6; 7 bases are a match to TRBD1. CDR3 size: 14 residues. The junction had 1 base not matched to a gene; V was cut back by 3 bases and J by 5 bases. From germline, CDR1 is ENHRY and CDR2 SYGVKD. CDR3 in amino acids: CAISEGTDNSPLHF. In nucleotides, the CDR3 is TGTGCCATCAGTGAAGGGACAGATAATTCACCCCTCCACTTT.

This chain links TRBV5-5 with TRBJ1-5, with 8 positions matching TRBD1. The CDR3 sequence is 15 residues long. In germline, CDR1 is SGHKS, CDR2 YYEKEE (reference sequence). The trim removed 4 bases at V and 6 bases at J, leaving 9 bases unmatched. CDR3 protein: CASSTTGAGTQPQHF. CDR3 DNA: TGTGCCAGCAGCACGACAGGGGCTGGCACTCAGCCCCAGCATTTT.

This rearrangement joins TRBV28 to TRBJ2-1, with D perhaps TRBD2 (6 bases). Trimming pared 10 bases from V and 6 bases from J, leaving 13 bases between. This CDR3 is 12 amino acids long. CDR1 is MDHEN, CDR2 SYDVKM, per germline. The CDR3 DNA sequence: TGTGCCACCGTGGGACTGTTCAATGAGCAGTTCTTC. Encoded protein: CATVGLFNEQFF. Based on the CDR3 plus reference TRBV28 and TRBJ2-1, the full variable domain is DVKVTQSSRYLVKRTGEKVFLECVQDMDHENMFWYRQDPGLGLRLIYFSYDVKMKEKGDIPEGYSVSREKKERFSLILESASTNQTSMYLCATVGLFNEQFFGPGTRLTVL.

This chain connects TRBV7-2 to TRBJ1-2; TRBD1 might be the D (6 bases). V gave up 5 bases and J gave up 10 bases, with 14 bases separating them. The CDR3 covers 12 residues. Germline loops: CDR1 SGHTA, CDR2 FQGNSA. Here the CDR3 DNA reads TGTGCCAGCAGCCCCGGGACAACCTCCTACACCTTC. It codes for CASSPGTTSYTF. The full variable domain, with the rest looked up from reference TRBV7-2 and TRBJ1-2, is GAGVSQSPSNKVTEKGKDVELRCDPISGHTALYWYRQSLGQGLEFLIYFQGNSAPDKSGLPSDRFSAERTGGSVSTLTIQRTQQEDSAVYLCASSPGTTSYTFGSGTRLTVV.

J is TRBJ1-1 and V is TRBV18; possible D gene TRBD1, 6 bases. Looked up from germline, CDR1 is KGHSH and CDR2 is LQKENI. The CDR3 extends over 14 amino acids. Trimming removed 3 bases at V and 3 bases at J, with 11 bases between. CDR3: CASSPGQSDTEAFF. The CDR3 nucleotides are TGTGCCAGCTCACCTGGACAGTCGGACACTGAAGCTTTCTTT.

This rearrangement joins TRBV4-1 to TRBJ2-1; TRBD2 agrees at 8 bases. V was clipped by 4 bases and J by 4 bases; unmatched bases: 3. CDR3 length: 14 amino acids. Germline V gene data show CDR1 as MGHRA and CDR2 as YSYEKL. CDR3 in DNA: TGCGCCAGCAGCCTTAGCGGGGATTACAATGAGCAGTTCTTC. Translated, it gives CASSLSGDYNEQFF.

The DNA of the CDR3 is TGTGCCAGCAGCCAAGACGGACAGCGGGGCCGGACCCAGTACTTC. Encoded protein: CASSQDGQRGRTQYF. This chain uses TRBV14 with TRBJ2-5; weak D call: TRBD2 (7 bases). With 0 bases removed from V and 7 bases from J, the gap between germline ends came to 15 bases. This CDR3 region has 15 residues. Germline lookup yields CDR1 SGHDN and CDR2 FVKESK. Looking up the rest from reference TRBV14 and TRBJ2-5 gives the full variable domain: EAGVTQFPSHSVIEKGQTVTLRCDPISGHDNLYWYRRVMGKEIKFLLHFVKESKQDESGMPNNRFLAERTGGTYSTLKVQPAELEDSGVYFCASSQDGQRGRTQYFGPGTRLLVL.

This sequence joins TRBV11-3 and TRBJ1-3; D not resolved. Trimming took 3 bases from V and 6 from J, leaving 15 bases between them. The germline gives CDR1 SGHNT, CDR2 YENEEA. The CDR3 loop spans 15 amino acids. In nucleotides, the CDR3 is TGTGCCAGCAGCTTTTCATCACTCAATTTAAACACCATATATTTT. Translated: CASSFSSLNLNTIYF.

In the case of this clone: One end of the junction fails to match germline, which may point to a read error. The chain uses TRBV7-7 and TRBJ2-3, with 9 nucleotides matching TRBD2. The V gene's germline CDR1 is SSHAT and CDR2 FNYEAQ (reference sequence). The CDR3 extends over 16 amino acids. CDR3 DNA sequence: TGTGCTAGCAGCCCAGGCCGACTAGCGGGCACAGATACGCAGTATTTT. It specifies CASSPGRLAGTDTQYF.

The CDR3 sequence is CASSLGLAGGLTDTQYF. For the CDR3, the DNA is TGTGCCAGCAGCTTAGGACTAGCGGGAGGGCTCACAGATACGCAGTATTTT. The rearrangement joins TRBV7-6 to TRBJ2-3; TRBD2 agrees at 14 bases. Trimming at V came to 1 base and at J to 2 bases, leaving 2 bases not matched to a gene. Looked up from germline, CDR1 is SGHVS and CDR2 is FNYEAQ. This CDR3 comprises 17 residues.

This clone showed up just once. V and J are TRBV6-6 and TRBJ1-6, with D possibly being TRBD1 (6 bases). The CDR3 covers 14 residues. Germline CDR1 reads MNHNY; CDR2 reads SVGAGI (reference sequence). Trimming removed 8 bases at V and 3 bases at J, with 11 bases between. The CDR3 DNA sequence: TGTGCCAGCTTCGGACAGCTCTATAATTCACCCCTCCACTTT. This codes for CASFGQLYNSPLHF.

The chain combines TRBV6-2 or TRBV6-3 with TRBJ2-2; 8 bases are a match to TRBD2. V lost 2 bases to trimming and J lost 4 bases; unmatched junction nucleotides: 3. This CDR3 is 15 amino acids long. Germline assignment: CDR1 MNHEY and CDR2 SVGEGT. DNA for the CDR3: TGTGCCAGCAGTTACGCCGGACTAGCCACCGGGGAGCTGTTTTTT. Translating it yields CASSYAGLATGELFF.

V is TRBV7-2 and J is TRBJ2-1; 9 positions match TRBD2. The germline CDR1 and CDR2 sequences are SGHTA and FQGNSA. The CDR3 has 16 residues. V lost 1 base, J lost 1 base, and 2 bases stayed unmatched. In DNA form, the CDR3 reads TGTGCCAGCAGCTTAGTGAGCGGGAGGTCCTACAATGAGCAGTTCTTC. Protein product: CASSLVSGRSYNEQFF.